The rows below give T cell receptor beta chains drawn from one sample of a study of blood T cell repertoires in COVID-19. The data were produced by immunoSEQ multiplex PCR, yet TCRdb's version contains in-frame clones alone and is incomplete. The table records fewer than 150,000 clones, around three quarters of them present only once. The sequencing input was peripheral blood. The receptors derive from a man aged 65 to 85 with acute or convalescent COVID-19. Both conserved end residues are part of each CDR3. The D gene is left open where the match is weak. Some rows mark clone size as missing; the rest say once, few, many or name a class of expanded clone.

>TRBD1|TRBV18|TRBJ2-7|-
CASSPGQGTKSYEQYF
TGTGCCAGCTCACCCGGACAGGGTACGAAATCCTACGAGCAGTACTTC
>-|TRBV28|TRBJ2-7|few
CASSFEASYEQYF
TGTGCCAGCAGTTTCGAAGCGAGCTACGAGCAGTACTTC
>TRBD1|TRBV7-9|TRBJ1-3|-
CASSEDRASGNTIYF
TGTGCCAGCAGCGAAGACAGGGCATCTGGAAACACCATATATTTT
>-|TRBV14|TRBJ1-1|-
CASSQGRVDTEAFF
TGTGCCAGCAGCCAAGGGCGGGTTGACACTGAAGCTTTCTTT
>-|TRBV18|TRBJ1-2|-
CASSPEGSLVVGSYTF
TGTGCCAGCTCACCGGAGGGCAGCCTAGTTGTGGGGAGCTACACCTTC
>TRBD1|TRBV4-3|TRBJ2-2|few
CASSQTGWNTGELFF
TGCGCCAGCAGCCAGACAGGGTGGAACACCGGGGAGCTGTTTTTT
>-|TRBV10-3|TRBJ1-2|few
CAISEWEGNPNYGYTF
TGTGCCATCAGTGAGTGGGAGGGGAACCCTAACTATGGCTACACCTTC
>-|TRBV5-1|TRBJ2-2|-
CASSLALAGETGELFF
TGCGCCAGCAGCTTGGCACTTGCCGGGGAGACCGGGGAGCTGTTTTTT
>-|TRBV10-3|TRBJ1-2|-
CAISPVLGNGYTF
TGTGCCATCAGTCCCGTGTTGGGCAATGGCTACACCTTC
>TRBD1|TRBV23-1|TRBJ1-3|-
CASSQEGQGFARARSGNTIYF
TGCGCCAGCAGTCAAGAGGGACAGGGGTTCGCACGGGCTCGCTCTGGAAACACCATATATTTT
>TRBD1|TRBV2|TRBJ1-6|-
CASISGTGVSPLHF
TGTGCCAGCATTTCCGGGACAGGGGTATCACCCCTCCACTTT
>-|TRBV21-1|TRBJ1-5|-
CASSKNTTEVSSQHF
TGTGCCAGCAGCAAAAATACGACCGAGGTCTCGTCCCAGCATTTT
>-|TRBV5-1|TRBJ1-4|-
CASSLGFTTNEKLFF
TGCGCCAGCAGCTTGGGTTTTACAACTAATGAAAAACTGTTTTTT
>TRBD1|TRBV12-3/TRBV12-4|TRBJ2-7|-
CASSLMTGGEQYF
TGTGCCAGCAGTTTAATGACAGGGGGCGAGCAGTACTTC
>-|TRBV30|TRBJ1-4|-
CAWSPGGNNEKLFF
TGTGCCTGGAGCCCCGGGGGGAATAATGAAAAACTGTTTTTT
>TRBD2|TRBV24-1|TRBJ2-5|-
CATSDRTSGFPYQETQYF
TGTGCCACCAGTGACCGGACTAGCGGATTCCCGTACCAAGAGACCCAGTACTTC
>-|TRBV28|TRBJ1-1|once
CASSATHTEAFF
TGTGCCAGCAGTGCGACTCACACTGAAGCTTTCTTT
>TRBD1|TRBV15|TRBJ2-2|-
CATSRDRTGAGELFF
TGTGCCACCAGCAGAGATCGGACAGGGGCCGGGGAGCTGTTTTTT
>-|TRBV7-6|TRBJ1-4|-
CASSLDAQATRRGEKLFF
TGTGCCAGCAGCTTAGACGCCCAAGCAACACGACGAGGCGAAAAACTGTTTTTT
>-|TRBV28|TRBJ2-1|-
CASSLVGAGNEQFF
TGTGCCAGCAGTCTGGTGGGGGCTGGGAATGAGCAGTTCTTC
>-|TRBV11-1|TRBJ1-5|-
CASSLRPGGGPQHF
TGTGCCAGCAGCTTAAGGCCCGGAGGAGGGCCCCAGCATTTT
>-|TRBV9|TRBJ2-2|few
CASSVRGTGELFF
TGTGCCAGCAGCGTACGCGGCACCGGGGAGCTGTTTTTT
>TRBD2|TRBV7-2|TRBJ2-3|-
CASSSRLAGNTDTQYF
TGTGCCAGCAGCTCCCGACTAGCGGGAAATACAGATACGCAGTATTTT
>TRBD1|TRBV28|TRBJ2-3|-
CASLPEDRGWDTQYF
TGTGCCAGCCTCCCGGAGGACAGGGGATGGGATACGCAGTATTTT
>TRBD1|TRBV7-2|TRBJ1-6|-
CASSLDRGNSPLHF
TGTGCCAGCAGCTTGGACAGGGGTAATTCACCCCTCCACTTT
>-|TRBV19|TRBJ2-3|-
CASASGGLGSTDTQYF
TGTGCCAGTGCCTCGGGGGGCCTAGGGAGCACAGATACGCAGTATTTT
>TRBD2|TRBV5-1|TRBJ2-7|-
CASSLGLAGGLITYEQYF
TGCGCCAGCAGCTTGGGACTAGCGGGAGGGCTTATCACCTACGAGCAGTACTTC
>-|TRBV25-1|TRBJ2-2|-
CASSEFRGARGTGELFF
TGTGCCAGCAGTGAATTCAGGGGGGCGAGGGGCACCGGGGAGCTGTTTTTT
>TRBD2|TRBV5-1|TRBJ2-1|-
CASSIQGGVYNEQFF
TGCGCCAGCAGCATCCAGGGAGGGGTCTACAATGAGCAGTTCTTC
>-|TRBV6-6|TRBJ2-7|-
CASSYFSFGSYEQYF
TGTGCCAGCAGTTACTTTTCCTTCGGCTCCTACGAGCAGTACTTC
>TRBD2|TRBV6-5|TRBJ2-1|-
CASSYGTSGSDEQFF
TGTGCCAGCAGTTACGGGACTAGCGGGAGTGATGAGCAGTTCTTC
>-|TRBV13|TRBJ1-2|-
CASTPSTF
TGTGCCAGCACCCCCTCCACCTTC
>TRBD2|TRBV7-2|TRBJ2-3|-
CASSPRAGEGTDTQYF
TGTGCCAGCAGCCCAAGGGCGGGAGAAGGTACAGATACGCAGTATTTT
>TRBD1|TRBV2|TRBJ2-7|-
CASSGTGPEQYF
TGTGCCAGCAGTGGGACAGGTCCTGAGCAGTACTTC
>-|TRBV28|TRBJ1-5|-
CASSSPGDYSNQPQHF
TGTGCCAGCAGTTCCCCAGGTGATTATAGCAATCAGCCCCAGCATTTT
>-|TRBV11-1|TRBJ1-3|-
CASGQHSGNTIYF
TGTGCCAGCGGACAGCACTCTGGAAACACCATATATTTT
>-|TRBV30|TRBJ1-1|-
CAYQGFAEAFF
TGTGCCTATCAGGGTTTTGCTGAAGCTTTCTTT
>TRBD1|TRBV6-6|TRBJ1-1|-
CASSPPDRGGTEAFF
TGTGCCAGCAGCCCCCCGGACAGGGGCGGCACTGAAGCTTTCTTT
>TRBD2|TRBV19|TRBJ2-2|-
CASSQVRTSGTGELFF
TGTGCCAGTAGCCAGGTGAGGACTAGCGGCACCGGGGAGCTGTTTTTT
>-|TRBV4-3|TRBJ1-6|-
CASSQVIGVGSPLHF
TGCGCCAGCAGCCAAGTGATAGGGGTCGGTTCACCCCTCCACTTT
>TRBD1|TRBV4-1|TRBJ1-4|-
CASSRQGNEKLFF
TGCGCCAGCAGCAGACAGGGGAATGAAAAACTGTTTTTT